What follows are 31 T cell receptor beta chains derived from one specimen sequenced in a study of T cell responses to AZD1222 COVID-19 vaccine. The data were produced by immunoSEQ multiplex PCR, yet TCRdb's version contains in-frame clones alone and is incomplete. The sample has roughly 150,000 clones; roughly nine tenths are singletons. The sequences come from peripheral blood, collected after recovery from COVID-19. Every receptor here comes from an adult who had recovered from COVID-19.

In DNA form, the CDR3 reads TGTGCCAGCAGCGTAGAGGCCAGGGGGCTAGACGCTTTCTTT. The encoded protein is CASSVEARGLDAFF. The V and J genes are TRBV9 and TRBJ1-1; 8 nucleotides agree with TRBD1. J gave up 11 bases and V 0 bases, and 9 bases lay outside the gene matches. Germline V gene lookup returns CDR1 SGDLS and CDR2 YYNGEE. The CDR3 extends over 14 amino acids.

The genes are TRBV15 and TRBJ1-4; no definite D call. The CDR3 consists of 13 residues. V gave up 0 bases and J gave up 6 bases, with 5 bases separating them. The V gene's germline CDR1 is LNHNV and CDR2 YYDKDF (reference sequence). CDR3 in amino acids: CATSRDGDEKLFF. The CDR3 DNA is TGTGCCACCAGCAGAGATGGGGATGAAAAACTGTTTTTT.

J is TRBJ2-5 and V is TRBV27, with TRBD1 identical over 7 bases. Per the germline V gene, CDR1 is MNHEY and CDR2 is SMNVEV (reference sequence). The V segment lost 5 bases and the J segment 4 bases; nucleotides outside the gene matches: 10. The CDR3 contains 15 residues. CDR3 loop: CASSPLTGKGETQYF. The CDR3 DNA is TGTGCCAGCAGTCCCCTGACAGGGAAGGGAGAGACCCAGTACTTC.

This rearrangement joins TRBV19 to TRBJ2-3; a weak D match, TRBD1 (6 bases). Germline V CDR1 and CDR2: LNHDA, SQIVND (reference sequence). This CDR3 has 14 residues. Between the trimmed V and J ends, which lost 10 bases and 1 base, there was a span of 15 bases. The CDR3 sequence is CATQGMGGTDTQYF. CDR3 DNA sequence: TGTGCCACCCAGGGGATGGGGGGCACAGATACGCAGTATTTT.

The rearrangement uses TRBV7-8 and TRBJ2-7; 9 bases agree with TRBD2. Germline V CDR1 and CDR2: SGHVS, FQNEAQ. V lost 1 base to trimming and J lost 5 bases; unmatched junction nucleotides: 12. CDR3 size: 17 residues. CDR3 region: CASSLGPRSGRVNEQYF. The CDR3 region has the DNA TGTGCCAGCAGCTTAGGTCCGCGTAGCGGGAGAGTCAACGAGCAGTACTTC.

The V gene is TRBV5-6, the J gene TRBJ1-5; D uncertain. This CDR3 has 14 residues. Germline-derived CDR1 and CDR2 are SGHDT and YYEEEE. Trimming took off 0 bases at V and 1 base at J, with 5 bases between the two ends. The CDR3 protein is CASSLAESNQPQHF. CDR3 sequence (DNA): TGTGCCAGCAGCTTGGCGGAGAGCAATCAGCCCCAGCATTTT.

The J gene is TRBJ1-2, the V gene TRBV29-1; D remains unclear. There are 9 residues in the CDR3. Trimming removed 4 bases from V and 8 bases from J, with 5 bases in between. Germline V CDR1 and CDR2: SQVTM, ANQGSEA. The CDR3 DNA follows: TGCAGCGTTGTTGCGGGCTACACCTTC. Translated, it gives CSVVAGYTF.

The rearrangement links TRBV14 to TRBJ2-7; D remains ambiguous. V lost 0 bases to trimming and J lost 1 base, with 7 bases between them. Per germline, CDR1 SGHDN and CDR2 FVKESK. The CDR3 covers 14 residues. Written as DNA, the CDR3 is TGTGCCAGCAGCCAAGATTACAGTTCCTACGAGCAGTACTTC. This encodes CASSQDYSSYEQYF.

The chain uses TRBV6-5 and TRBJ2-2, with D tentatively TRBD2 (5 bases). There are 13 residues in the CDR3. V was shortened by 7 bases and J by 4 bases, with 10 bases between the two germline ends. CDR1 and CDR2 (germline): MNHEY, SVGAGI. The CDR3 DNA reads as TGTGCCAGCATGAAGGCGGGCACCGGGGAGCTGTTTTTT. This sequence encodes CASMKAGTGELFF.

The chain combines TRBV7-2 with TRBJ2-1; D remains ambiguous. This CDR3 has 13 residues. Germline V gene sequence: CDR1 SGHTA, CDR2 FQGNSA. Trimming took 4 bases from V and 8 from J, leaving 12 bases between them. As DNA, the CDR3 is TGTGCCAGCAGCTCGCAGTTTACCGATGAGCAGTTCTTC. This gives the protein CASSSQFTDEQFF.

J is TRBJ1-4 and V is TRBV19; a weak D match, TRBD1 (5 bases). V was pared by 4 bases and J by 5 bases, with 14 bases between. This CDR3 contains 15 residues. Germline assignment: CDR1 LNHDA and CDR2 SQIVND (reference sequence). The CDR3 sequence is CASSTLGPRNEKLFF. For the CDR3, the DNA is TGTGCCAGTAGTACCTTGGGACCGCGCAATGAAAAACTGTTTTTT.

The rearrangement links TRBV4-2 to TRBJ2-1, with 13 bases that match TRBD2. This CDR3 region has 16 residues. The V gene end was trimmed by 3 bases and the J gene end by 7 bases; junction bases not matched to a gene: 6. Germline CDR1 reads LGHNA; CDR2 reads YNFKEQ. The CDR3: CASSQALAGGQNEQFF. In nucleotides, the CDR3 is TGTGCCAGCAGCCAGGCACTAGCGGGGGGGCAAAATGAGCAGTTCTTC.

The table lists this clone with a count of one. This chain connects TRBV28 to TRBJ2-7, with 12 bases that match TRBD1. Germline V gives CDR1 MDHEN, CDR2 SYDVKM. With 7 bases clipped from V and 9 bases from J, the junction kept 13 bases outside the gene matches. This CDR3 has 15 residues. The chain's CDR3 is CASTLPGTGGLRQYF. CDR3 nucleotides: TGTGCCAGCACGTTACCCGGGACAGGGGGCCTCCGGCAGTACTTC.

The chain employs TRBV3-1 (or the pseudogene TRBV3-2) and TRBJ1-2; D not certain. CDR3 length: 13 residues. Trimming left V 1 base short and J 7 bases short, with 10 bases between. Germline V gives CDR1 LGHDT, CDR2 YNNKEL (reference sequence). The CDR3 DNA reads TGTGCCAGCAGCCAAGGTACGGGTGGTGGCTACACCTTC. This translates into CASSQGTGGGYTF.

The genes are TRBV7-3 and TRBJ2-1, with TRBD1 identical over 7 bases. This CDR3 has 13 amino acids. V was clipped by 4 bases and J by 5 bases; unmatched bases: 2. Germline V gene lookup returns CDR1 SGHTA and CDR2 FQGTGA. CDR3 in DNA: TGTGCCAGCAGCTATGACAGGGACAATGAGCAGTTCTTC. Protein sequence: CASSYDRDNEQFF.

This chain connects TRBV6-1 to TRBJ1-1; no clear D gene. V was trimmed by 2 bases and J by 8 bases, leaving 15 bases between them. The CDR3 is made up of 14 amino acids. Germline V gene lookup returns CDR1 MNHNS and CDR2 SASEGT. The CDR3 DNA follows: TGTGCCAGCAGTGAAAGTGTGATGACCGTCGAAGCTTTCTTT. This translates into CASSESVMTVEAFF.

In DNA form, the CDR3 reads TGTGCCAGCAGTGGTGGGGGGACAGGAGAAGAGACCCAGTACTTC. Translating it yields CASSGGGTGEETQYF. This chain links TRBV25-1 with TRBJ2-5, with TRBD1 matching 8 bases. V was pared by 4 bases and J by 3 bases, with 7 bases of the junction left unmatched. Per the germline V gene, CDR1 is MGHDK and CDR2 is SYGVNS. The CDR3 spans 15 residues.

The rearrangement joins TRBV18 to TRBJ1-5; possibly TRBD1 for D (6 bases). The length of the CDR3 is 14 residues. V was pared by 4 bases and J by 3 bases, with 10 bases between. Germline V gene lookup returns CDR1 KGHSH and CDR2 LQKENI. The CDR3 sequence is CASSLWTDNQPQHF. CDR3 bases: TGTGCCAGCTCACTATGGACAGACAATCAGCCCCAGCATTTT.

This rearrangement joins TRBV28 to TRBJ1-5, with D uncertain. From germline, CDR1 is MDHEN and CDR2 SYDVKM. This CDR3 spans 15 amino acids. Trimming left V 6 bases short and J 0 bases short, with 12 bases between. This chain's CDR3 is CASSPEGYSNQPQHF. Here the CDR3 DNA reads TGTGCCAGCAGCCCTGAAGGATATAGCAATCAGCCCCAGCATTTT.

V and J are TRBV7-2 and TRBJ2-3; 9 bases are a match to TRBD2. CDR3 length equals 16 residues. Germline V gene lookup returns CDR1 SGHTA and CDR2 FQGNSA. J lost 2 bases, V lost 2 bases, and 5 bases had no gene match. For the CDR3, the DNA is TGTGCCAGCAGCTTAAGCGGGGGGAGGGTCACAGATACGCAGTATTTT. This sequence encodes CASSLSGGRVTDTQYF.

The chain is built from TRBV7-9 and TRBJ2-4, with D tentatively TRBD2 (6 bases). Germline loops: CDR1 SEHNR, CDR2 FQNEAQ (reference sequence). Trimming took off 1 base at V and 7 bases at J, with 8 bases between the two ends. The CDR3 covers 13 residues. The DNA for the CDR3 is TGTGCCAGCAGCTTAGTTGGGAGGAACATTCAGTACTTC. Residues: CASSLVGRNIQYF. The variable domain in full, with the rest retrieved from reference TRBV7-9 and TRBJ2-4, is DTGVSQNPRHKITKRGQNVTFRCDPISEHNRLYWYRQTLGQGPEFLTYFQNEAQLEKSRLLSDRFSAERPKGSFSTLEIQRTEQGDSAMYLCASSLVGRNIQYFGAGTRLSVL.

This clone was detected once. The chain is built from TRBV15 and TRBJ2-7; tentative D call: TRBD2 (5 bases). Germline V gives CDR1 LNHNV, CDR2 YYDKDF (reference sequence). The V end was cut by 8 bases, the J end by 2 bases, with 16 bases between. CDR3 length: 14 residues. Written as DNA, the CDR3 is TGTGCCACCTCCGCGGGCCTTGGGACCTACGAGCAGTACTTC. Its protein product is CATSAGLGTYEQYF.

The chain links TRBV18 to TRBJ1-2; maybe TRBD1 (5 bases). Per germline, CDR1 KGHSH and CDR2 LQKENI. This CDR3 has 14 amino acids. The germline V and J ends were trimmed by 3 bases and 4 bases, with 12 bases remaining between them. For the CDR3, the DNA is TGTGCCAGCTCACCCCGACAGAATTTCTATGGCTACACCTTC. This sequence encodes CASSPRQNFYGYTF.

This chain joins TRBV5-1 and TRBJ1-1, with 8 bases that match TRBD1. This CDR3 is 15 amino acids long. Germline CDR1 and CDR2: SGHRS and YFSETQ. The V and J ends lost 5 bases and 3 bases, in that order; junction bases with no gene match: 9. This CDR3 reads CASSVLTGADTEAFF. The CDR3 DNA reads as TGCGCCAGCAGTGTGCTGACAGGGGCGGACACTGAAGCTTTCTTT.

V is TRBV19 and J is TRBJ1-5, with D perhaps TRBD1 (6 bases). CDR1 is LNHDA and CDR2 is SQIVND in the germline V gene (reference sequence). V was trimmed by 5 bases and J by 3 bases, leaving 14 bases between them. The CDR3 runs 15 residues. The CDR3 region is CASSLQGWTNQPQHF. CDR3 DNA: TGTGCCAGTAGTCTACAGGGTTGGACCAATCAGCCCCAGCATTTT.

This clone was seen a single time. The CDR3 sequence is CASSLGQGGTGELFF. CDR3 nucleotide sequence: TGTGCCAGCAGCTTGGGTCAGGGGGGCACCGGGGAGCTGTTTTTT. V is TRBV5-4 and J is TRBJ2-2, with D possibly being TRBD1 (7 bases). The CDR3 is 15 amino acids. Looked up from germline, CDR1 is SGHNT and CDR2 is YYREEE (reference sequence). Trimming pared 0 bases from V and 4 bases from J, leaving 10 bases between.

The rearrangement links TRBV7-9 to TRBJ1-4, with 11 bases that match TRBD1. CDR1 SEHNR and CDR2 FQNEAQ come from the germline V gene (reference sequence). The CDR3 totals 15 residues. The V gene end was trimmed by 3 bases and the J gene end by 8 bases; junction bases not matched to a gene: 5. The CDR3 sequence is CASSFTGTGGEKLFF. Here the CDR3 DNA reads TGTGCCAGCAGCTTTACCGGGACAGGGGGAGAAAAACTGTTTTTT.

This chain joins TRBV5-1 and TRBJ1-2, with TRBD1 identical over 7 bases. The CDR3 spans 15 residues. CDR1 SGHRS and CDR2 YFSETQ come from the germline V gene. V shed 4 bases and J 1 base; nucleotides not matched to a gene: 7. The CDR3 coding sequence is TGCGCCAGCAGCGCCACAGGGGCGAGTAACTATGGCTACACCTTC. Encoded protein: CASSATGASNYGYTF.

The rearrangement joins TRBV13 to TRBJ2-7; 7 nucleotides line up with TRBD2. This CDR3 has 16 amino acids. The trim removed 0 bases at V and 0 bases at J, leaving 5 bases unmatched. Germline assignment: CDR1 PRHDT and CDR2 FYEKMQ (reference sequence). In DNA, the CDR3 is TGTGCCAGCAGCTTAGGCCTGGGGGGGAGCTCCTACGAGCAGTACTTC. It codes for CASSLGLGGSSYEQYF.

Concerning this clone itself: The junction shows a germline mismatch at one end, possibly a read error. V usage is TRBV11-2 and J usage is TRBJ1-1; 7 positions agree with TRBD1. Germline V gene lookup returns CDR1 SGHAT and CDR2 FQNNGV. CDR3 length equals 16 residues. CDR3 bases: TGTGCCAGCAGCTTATTCAGGGGGGAAGGTGGCACTGAAACTTTCTTT. The encoded protein is CASSLFRGEGGTETFF.

The V call is TRBV19, the J call TRBJ2-1; 8 nucleotides agree with TRBD1. The germline V gene has CDR1 LNHDA and CDR2 SQIVND (reference sequence). There are 18 residues in the CDR3. Trimming cost V 3 bases and J 10 bases; bases outside gene matches: 20. The CDR3 spells CASSMAVGSGTGSKEQFF. In DNA form, the CDR3 reads TGTGCCAGTAGTATGGCTGTAGGATCCGGGACAGGTAGTAAAGAGCAGTTCTTC.